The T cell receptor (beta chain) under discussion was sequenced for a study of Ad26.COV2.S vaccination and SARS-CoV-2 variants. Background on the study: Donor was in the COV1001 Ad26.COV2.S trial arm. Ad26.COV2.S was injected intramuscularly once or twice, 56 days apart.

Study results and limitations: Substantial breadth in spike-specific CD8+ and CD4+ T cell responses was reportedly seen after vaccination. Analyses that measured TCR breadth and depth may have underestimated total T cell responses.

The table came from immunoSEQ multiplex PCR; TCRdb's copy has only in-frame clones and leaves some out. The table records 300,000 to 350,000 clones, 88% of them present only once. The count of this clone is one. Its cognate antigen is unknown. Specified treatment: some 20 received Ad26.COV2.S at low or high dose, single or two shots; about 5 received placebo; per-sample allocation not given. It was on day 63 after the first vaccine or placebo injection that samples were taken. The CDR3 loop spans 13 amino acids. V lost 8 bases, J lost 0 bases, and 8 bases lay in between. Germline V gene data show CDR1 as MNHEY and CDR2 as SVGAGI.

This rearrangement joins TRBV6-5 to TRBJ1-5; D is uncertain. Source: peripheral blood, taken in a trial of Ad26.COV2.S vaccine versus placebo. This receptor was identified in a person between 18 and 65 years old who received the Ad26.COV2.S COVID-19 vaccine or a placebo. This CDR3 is CASQENSNQPQHF. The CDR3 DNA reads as TGTGCCAGCCAGGAAAATAGCAATCAGCCCCAGCATTTT.